This entry concerns a single T cell receptor (beta chain). Its antigen remains unknown. The source of the sample is a study of T cells in tumors after PD-1 blockade. Study-level background: During anti-PD-1 treatment, some patients continued daily vismodegib 150 mg. Mean per blood sample: some 100,000 templates (about 24,000-260,000), around 34,000 unique clonotypes.

Per germline, CDR1 KGHSH and CDR2 LQKENI. The CDR3 runs 15 residues. Germline trimming cut 3 bases from V and 2 bases from J; bases unmatched to any gene: 4. The data were produced by immunoSEQ multiplex PCR, yet TCRdb's version contains in-frame clones alone and is incomplete. The repertoire has 32,000 or so clones, 78% of them found once; the top ten carry under 40%. Study-level results: Peripheral recruitment is suggested, as some novel exhausted tumor clones were in pre-treatment blood.

The chain employs TRBV18 and TRBJ2-1, with 7 bases aligning to TRBD1. This clonotype originated in a human donor with basal cell carcinoma. The source material was PBMCs, sampled before anti-PD-1 treatment. The CDR3 DNA reads as TGTGCCAGCTCACCGACCGGGACAGCCTACAATGAGCAGTTCTTC. Translation: CASSPTGTAYNEQFF.